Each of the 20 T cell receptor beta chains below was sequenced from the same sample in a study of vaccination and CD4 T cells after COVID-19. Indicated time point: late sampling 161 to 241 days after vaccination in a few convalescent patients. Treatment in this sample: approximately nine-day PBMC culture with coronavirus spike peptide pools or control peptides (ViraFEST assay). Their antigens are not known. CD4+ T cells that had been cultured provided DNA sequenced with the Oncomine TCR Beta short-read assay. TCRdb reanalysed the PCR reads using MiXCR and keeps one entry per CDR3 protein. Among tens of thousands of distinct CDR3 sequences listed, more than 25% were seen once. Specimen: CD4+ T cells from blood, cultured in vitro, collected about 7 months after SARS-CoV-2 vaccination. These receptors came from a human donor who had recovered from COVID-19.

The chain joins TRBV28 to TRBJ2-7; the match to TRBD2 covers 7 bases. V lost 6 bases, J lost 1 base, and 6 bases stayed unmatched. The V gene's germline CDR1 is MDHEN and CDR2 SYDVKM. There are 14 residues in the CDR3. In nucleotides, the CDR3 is TGTGCCAGCAGCCTGGGAGGGTGGTCCTACGAGCAGTACTTC. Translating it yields CASSLGGWSYEQYF.

CDR3 bases: TGCAGTGCGGTCCCGGGACTAGCTCAGAGCTCCTACGAGCAGTACTTC. This codes for CSAVPGLAQSSYEQYF. The V and J genes are TRBV20-1 and TRBJ2-7; 9 nucleotides match TRBD2. With V trimmed by 6 bases and J by 0 bases, 12 bases remained unmatched. This CDR3 comprises 16 residues. The germline gives CDR1 DFQATT, CDR2 SNEGSKA (reference sequence).

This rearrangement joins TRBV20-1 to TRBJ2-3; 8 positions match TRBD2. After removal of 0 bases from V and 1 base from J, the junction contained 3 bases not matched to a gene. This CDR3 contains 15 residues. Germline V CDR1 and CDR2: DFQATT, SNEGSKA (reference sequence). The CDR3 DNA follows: TGCAGTGCTAGAGATCAGACTAGCGGCACAGATACGCAGTATTTT. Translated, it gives CSARDQTSGTDTQYF.

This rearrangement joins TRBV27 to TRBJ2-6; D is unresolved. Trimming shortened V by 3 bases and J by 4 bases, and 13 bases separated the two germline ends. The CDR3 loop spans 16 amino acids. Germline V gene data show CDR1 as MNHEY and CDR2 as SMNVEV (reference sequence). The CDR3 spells CASSFSVFAGANVLTF. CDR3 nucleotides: TGTGCCAGCAGTTTCTCGGTTTTTGCCGGGGCCAACGTCCTGACTTTC.

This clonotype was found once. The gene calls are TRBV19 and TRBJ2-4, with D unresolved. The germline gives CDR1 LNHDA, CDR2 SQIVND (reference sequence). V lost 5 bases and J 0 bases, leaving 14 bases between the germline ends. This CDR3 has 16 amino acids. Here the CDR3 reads CASSPPVHAAKNIQYF. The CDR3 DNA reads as TGTGCCAGTAGTCCCCCTGTGCATGCAGCCAAAAACATTCAGTACTTC.

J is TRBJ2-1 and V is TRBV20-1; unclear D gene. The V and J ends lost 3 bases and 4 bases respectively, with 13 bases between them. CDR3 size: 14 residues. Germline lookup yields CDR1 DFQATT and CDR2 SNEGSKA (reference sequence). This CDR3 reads CSARAELLYNEQFF. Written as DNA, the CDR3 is TGCAGTGCTAGGGCGGAGCTCCTATACAATGAGCAGTTCTTC.

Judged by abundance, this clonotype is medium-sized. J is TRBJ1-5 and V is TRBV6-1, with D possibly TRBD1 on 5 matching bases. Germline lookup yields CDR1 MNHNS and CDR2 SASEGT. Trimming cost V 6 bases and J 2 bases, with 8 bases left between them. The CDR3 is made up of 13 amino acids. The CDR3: CASRGTGNQPQHF. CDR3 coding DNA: TGTGCCAGCAGAGGGACTGGCAATCAGCCCCAGCATTTT.

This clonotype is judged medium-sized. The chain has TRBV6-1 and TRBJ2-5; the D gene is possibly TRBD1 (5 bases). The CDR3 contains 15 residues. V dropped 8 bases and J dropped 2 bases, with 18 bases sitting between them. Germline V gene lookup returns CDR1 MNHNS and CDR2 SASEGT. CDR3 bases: TGTGCCAGCTACGGAAGGGGCGGTGGACAAGAGACCCAGTACTTC. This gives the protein CASYGRGGGQETQYF.

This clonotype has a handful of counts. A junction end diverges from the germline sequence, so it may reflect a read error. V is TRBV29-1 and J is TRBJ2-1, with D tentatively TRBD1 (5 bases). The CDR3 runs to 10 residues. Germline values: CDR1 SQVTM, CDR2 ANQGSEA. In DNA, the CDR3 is TGCAGCGTTGGGCCATTCCTTCAGGGCTTC. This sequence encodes CSVGPFLQGF.

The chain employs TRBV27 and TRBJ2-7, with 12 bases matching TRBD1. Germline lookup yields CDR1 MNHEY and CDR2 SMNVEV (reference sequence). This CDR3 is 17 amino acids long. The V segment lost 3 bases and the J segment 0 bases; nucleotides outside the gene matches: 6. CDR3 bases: TGTGCCAGCAGTTTCGGGACAGGGGGCTGGAGCTCCTACGAGCAGTACTTC. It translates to CASSFGTGGWSSYEQYF.

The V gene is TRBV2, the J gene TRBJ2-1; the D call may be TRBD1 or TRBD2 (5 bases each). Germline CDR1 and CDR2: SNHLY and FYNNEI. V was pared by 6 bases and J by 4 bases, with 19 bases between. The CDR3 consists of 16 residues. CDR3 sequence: CASSHYEGSGYNEQFF. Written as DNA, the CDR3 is TGTGCCAGCAGCCACTATGAGGGGAGTGGTTACAATGAGCAGTTCTTC. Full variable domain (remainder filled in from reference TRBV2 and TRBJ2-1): EPEVTQTPSHQVTQMGQEVILRCVPISNHLYFYWYRQILGQKVEFLVSFYNNEISEKSEIFDDQFSVERPDGSNFTLKIRSTKLEDSAMYFCASSHYEGSGYNEQFFGPGTRLTVL.

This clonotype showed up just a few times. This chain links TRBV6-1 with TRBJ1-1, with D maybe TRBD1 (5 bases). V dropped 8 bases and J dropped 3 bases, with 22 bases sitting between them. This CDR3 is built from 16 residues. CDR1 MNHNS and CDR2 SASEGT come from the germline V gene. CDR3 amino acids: CASQPASVGEDTEAFF. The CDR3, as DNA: TGTGCCAGCCAGCCTGCCTCAGTGGGGGAGGACACTGAAGCTTTCTTT.

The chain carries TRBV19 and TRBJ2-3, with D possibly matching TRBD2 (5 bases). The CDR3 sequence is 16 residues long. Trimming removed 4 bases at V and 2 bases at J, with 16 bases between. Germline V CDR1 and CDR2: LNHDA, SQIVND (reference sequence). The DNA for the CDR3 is TGTGCCAGTAGTAGTGGCTCACGAGGGCTCACAGATACGCAGTATTTT. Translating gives CASSSGSRGLTDTQYF.

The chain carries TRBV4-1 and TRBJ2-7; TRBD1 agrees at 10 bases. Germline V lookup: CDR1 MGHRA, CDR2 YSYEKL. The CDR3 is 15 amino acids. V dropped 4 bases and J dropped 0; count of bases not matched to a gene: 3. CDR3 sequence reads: CASSLGQGYSYEQYF. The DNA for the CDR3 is TGCGCCAGCAGCCTGGGACAGGGGTACTCCTACGAGCAGTACTTC.

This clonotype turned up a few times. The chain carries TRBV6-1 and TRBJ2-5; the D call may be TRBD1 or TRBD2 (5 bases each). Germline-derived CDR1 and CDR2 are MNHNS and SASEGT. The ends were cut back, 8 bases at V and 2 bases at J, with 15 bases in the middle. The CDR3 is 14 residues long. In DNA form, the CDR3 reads TGTGCCAGCGGGTGGGGACGGCAGCAAGAGACCCAGTACTTC. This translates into CASGWGRQQETQYF.

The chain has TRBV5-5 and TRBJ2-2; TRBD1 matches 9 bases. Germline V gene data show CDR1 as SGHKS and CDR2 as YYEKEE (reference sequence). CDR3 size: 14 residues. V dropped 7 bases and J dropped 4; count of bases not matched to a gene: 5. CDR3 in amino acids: CASAGTGSTGELFF. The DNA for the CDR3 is TGTGCCAGCGCCGGGACAGGGTCCACCGGGGAGCTGTTTTTT.

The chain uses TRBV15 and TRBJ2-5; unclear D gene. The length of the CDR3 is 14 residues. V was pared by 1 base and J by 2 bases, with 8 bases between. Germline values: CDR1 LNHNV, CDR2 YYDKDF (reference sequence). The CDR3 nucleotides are TGTGCCACCAGCAGAGCCACCGGTCAAGAGACCCAGTACTTC. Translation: CATSRATGQETQYF.

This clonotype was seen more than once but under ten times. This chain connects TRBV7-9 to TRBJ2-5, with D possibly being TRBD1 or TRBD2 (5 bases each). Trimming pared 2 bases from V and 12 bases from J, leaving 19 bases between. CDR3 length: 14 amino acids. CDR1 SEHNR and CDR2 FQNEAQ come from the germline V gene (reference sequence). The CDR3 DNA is TGTGCCAGCAGCTTACCAGTCTGGGACGGGCGGGAGTACTTC. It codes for CASSLPVWDGREYF.

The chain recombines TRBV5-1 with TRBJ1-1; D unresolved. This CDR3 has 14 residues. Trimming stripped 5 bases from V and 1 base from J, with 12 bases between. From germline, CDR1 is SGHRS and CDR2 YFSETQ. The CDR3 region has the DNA TGCGCCAGCAGTCCTTCAGGCTCGAACACTGAAGCTTTCTTT. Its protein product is CASSPSGSNTEAFF.

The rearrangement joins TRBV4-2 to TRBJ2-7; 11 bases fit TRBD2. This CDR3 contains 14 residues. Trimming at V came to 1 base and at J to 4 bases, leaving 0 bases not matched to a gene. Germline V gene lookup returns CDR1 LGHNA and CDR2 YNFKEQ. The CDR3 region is CASSQASGRYEQYF. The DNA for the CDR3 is TGTGCCAGCAGCCAAGCTAGCGGGAGGTACGAGCAGTACTTC.